These 17 T cell receptor beta chains were all obtained from the same sample, sequenced in a study of Ad26.COV2.S vaccination and SARS-CoV-2 variants. The treatment is: around 19 received Ad26.COV2.S at low or high dose, single or two shots; several received placebo; per-sample allocation not given. It was on day 63 after the first vaccine or placebo injection that samples were taken. Here immunoSEQ multiplex PCR was the method, and the copy in TCRdb shows in-frame clones only, minus some. The repertoire holds fewer than 800,000 clones, with around 90% as singletons. This sample comprised peripheral blood, obtained in a trial of Ad26.COV2.S vaccine versus placebo. The receptor set was obtained from a person between 18 and 65 years old who received the Ad26.COV2.S COVID-19 vaccine or a placebo.

The chain is built from TRBV7-9 and TRBJ1-2; no clear D. Germline values: CDR1 SEHNR, CDR2 FQNEAQ (reference sequence). This CDR3 has 15 residues. Trimming took 1 base from V and 7 from J, leaving 16 bases between them. The CDR3 protein is CASSLGSSQWSGYTF. Here the CDR3 DNA reads TGTGCCAGCAGCTTAGGGTCATCCCAATGGAGTGGCTACACCTTC. The full variable domain, rest sourced from reference TRBV7-9 and TRBJ1-2, is DTGVSQNPRHKITKRGQNVTFRCDPISEHNRLYWYRQTLGQGPEFLTYFQNEAQLEKSRLLSDRFSAERPKGSFSTLEIQRTEQGDSAMYLCASSLGSSQWSGYTFGSGTRLTVV.

This chain links TRBV24-1 with TRBJ2-5; the D gene is possibly TRBD1 (6 bases). Trimming pared 5 bases from V and 5 bases from J, leaving 14 bases between. Per the germline V gene, CDR1 is KGHDR and CDR2 is SFDVKD. The CDR3 is made up of 14 amino acids. The CDR3 bases are TGTGCCACCAGTGGGGCAGGGGAAGGGGAGACCCAGTACTTC. As protein: CATSGAGEGETQYF.

The CDR3 sequence is CASSYWTAQNTEAFF. CDR3 nucleotide sequence: TGTGCCAGCAGCTATTGGACAGCTCAGAACACTGAAGCTTTCTTT. The chain couples TRBV5-4 to TRBJ1-1; maybe TRBD1 (6 bases). Germline CDR1 and CDR2: SGHNT and YYREEE (reference sequence). CDR3 length: 15 residues. Trimming left V 3 bases short and J 1 base short, with 13 bases between.

The rearrangement uses TRBV7-7 and TRBJ1-4, with 7 bases that match TRBD1. The V and J ends lost 5 bases and 0 bases, in that order; junction bases with no gene match: 3. Per germline, CDR1 SSHAT and CDR2 FNYEAQ (reference sequence). CDR3 length: 15 residues. The CDR3 DNA follows: TGTGCCAGCAGCCCAGGGACAGCAACTAATGAAAAACTGTTTTTT. The encoded protein is CASSPGTATNEKLFF. Filled out from reference TRBV7-7 and TRBJ1-4, the complete variable domain reads GAGVSQSPRYKVTKRGQDVTLRCDPISSHATLYWYQQALGQGPEFLTYFNYEAQPDKSGLPSDRFSAERPEGSISTLTIQRTEQRDSAMYRCASSPGTATNEKLFFGSGTQLSVL.

V and J are TRBV13 and TRBJ2-7, with TRBD2 as a possible D gene (7 bases). This CDR3 has 15 amino acids. Looked up from germline, CDR1 is PRHDT and CDR2 is FYEKMQ (reference sequence). Trimming cost V 5 bases and J 3 bases, with 17 bases left between them. The CDR3 loop reads CASSRRGARDYEQYF. CDR3 DNA: TGTGCCAGCAGCCGCCGGGGGGCTCGGGACTACGAGCAGTACTTC. The entire variable domain, with the rest obtained from reference TRBV13 and TRBJ2-7, is as follows: AAGVIQSPRHLIKEKRETATLKCYPIPRHDTVYWYQQGPGQDPQFLISFYEKMQSDKGSIPDRFSAQQFSDYHSELNMSSLELGDSALYFCASSRRGARDYEQYFGPGTRLTVT.

This sequence joins TRBV27 and TRBJ2-5; D remains ambiguous. Germline CDR1 and CDR2: MNHEY and SMNVEV (reference sequence). V was pared by 2 bases and J by 5 bases, with 3 bases between. This CDR3 is 11 amino acids long. The CDR3 DNA follows: TGTGCCAGCAGTTTACACGAGACCCAGTACTTC. Its protein product is CASSLHETQYF.

This chain connects TRBV2 to TRBJ2-4; 10 positions agree with TRBD1. Germline V CDR1 and CDR2: SNHLY, FYNNEI. The CDR3 consists of 15 residues. The V and J ends lost 7 bases and 8 bases, in that order; junction bases with no gene match: 11. CDR3 nucleotide sequence: TGTGCCAGCATCCGGCCCGGGACAGGGGAGCACATTCAGTACTTC. Amino acids: CASIRPGTGEHIQYF.

V usage is TRBV6-4 and J usage is TRBJ1-1; TRBD1 is a possible D gene (6 bases). The CDR3 totals 17 residues. V shed 4 bases and J shed 4 bases, with 22 bases lying between them. Germline V gives CDR1 MRHNA, CDR2 SNTAGT. CDR3 loop: CASSGPGHHIGSTEAFF. The CDR3 DNA is TGTGCCAGCAGTGGACCGGGACACCATATAGGAAGCACTGAAGCTTTCTTT.

The CDR3 sequence is CASRANSGLGINEQFF. In DNA, the CDR3 is TGTGCCAGTAGGGCAAACTCGGGACTAGGCATCAATGAGCAGTTCTTC. V usage is TRBV19 and J usage is TRBJ2-1, with TRBD2 matching 8 bases. Per the germline V gene, CDR1 is LNHDA and CDR2 is SQIVND (reference sequence). The CDR3 covers 16 residues. J was trimmed by 6 bases and V by 6 bases; bases with no gene match: 13.

The CDR3 protein is CASSQFGGTVSSYTF. The CDR3 DNA reads as TGTGCCAGTAGTCAATTCGGGGGGACAGTCTCAAGCTACACCTTC. V is TRBV19 and J is TRBJ1-2; 7 positions agree with TRBD1. The J segment lost 9 bases and the V segment lost 5 bases, leaving 15 bases of the junction unmatched. CDR1 is LNHDA and CDR2 is SQIVND in the germline V gene (reference sequence). CDR3 length equals 15 residues.

The V gene is TRBV27, the J gene TRBJ2-5, with D possibly TRBD2 on 6 matching bases. Germline loops: CDR1 MNHEY, CDR2 SMNVEV (reference sequence). Trimming took 6 bases from V and 2 from J, leaving 13 bases between them. The length of the CDR3 is 14 residues. The CDR3 loop is CASRTGGWQETQYF. CDR3 nucleotides: TGTGCCAGCAGAACTGGGGGGTGGCAAGAGACCCAGTACTTC.

The chain carries TRBV29-1 and TRBJ2-3; TRBD2 aligns across 9 bases. CDR1 is SQVTM, CDR2 ANQGSEA, per germline. The length of the CDR3 is 13 residues. The V and J ends lost 3 bases and 2 bases, in that order; junction bases with no gene match: 0. As DNA, the CDR3 is TGCAGCGTTGAGGGACTAGCCACAGATACGCAGTATTTT. As protein: CSVEGLATDTQYF.

This chain joins TRBV4-1 and TRBJ1-2; D is undetermined. CDR1 and CDR2 (germline): MGHRA, YSYEKL. This CDR3 spans 12 amino acids. V lost 1 base and J lost 6, with 6 bases in between. The CDR3 reads CASSQGPDGYTF. In DNA form, the CDR3 reads TGCGCCAGCAGCCAAGGTCCGGATGGCTACACCTTC.

The chain recombines TRBV6-5 with TRBJ2-7; D is unresolved. Per germline, CDR1 MNHEY and CDR2 SVGAGI. Deletions cut 0 bases from V and 2 bases from J, with 8 bases between. The CDR3 contains 14 residues. The CDR3 is CASSYSRLPYEQYF. The CDR3 DNA sequence: TGTGCCAGCAGTTACTCGCGGCTCCCCTACGAGCAGTACTTC.

This clone was picked up one time. The V and J genes are TRBV4-2 and TRBJ1-5; a possible D gene is TRBD1 (6 bases). V shed 1 base and J shed 2 bases, with 12 bases lying between them. CDR1 is LGHNA, CDR2 YNFKEQ, per germline. The CDR3 sequence is 16 residues long. The CDR3 nucleotides are TGTGCCAGCAGCCAAGGCGGGGGCGTTGGCAATCAGCCCCAGCATTTT. Encoded protein: CASSQGGGVGNQPQHF.

The gene calls are TRBV6-6 and TRBJ1-5, with D tentatively TRBD1 (5 bases). The CDR3 has 14 amino acids. The germline V gene has CDR1 MNHNY and CDR2 SVGAGI (reference sequence). V was trimmed by 7 bases and J by 4 bases, leaving 14 bases between them. This CDR3 is CASNLPRGNQPQHF. CDR3 in DNA: TGTGCCAGCAACCTACCGAGGGGTAATCAGCCCCAGCATTTT.

V and J are TRBV6-5 and TRBJ2-5, with D tentatively TRBD2 (6 bases). CDR1 and CDR2 from the germline V gene are MNHEY and SVGAGI. The CDR3 length is 14 residues. Trimming pared 6 bases from V and 1 base from J, leaving 12 bases between. The CDR3 spells CASSAGPFQETQYF. The CDR3, as DNA: TGTGCCAGCAGCGCGGGACCGTTCCAAGAGACCCAGTACTTC.